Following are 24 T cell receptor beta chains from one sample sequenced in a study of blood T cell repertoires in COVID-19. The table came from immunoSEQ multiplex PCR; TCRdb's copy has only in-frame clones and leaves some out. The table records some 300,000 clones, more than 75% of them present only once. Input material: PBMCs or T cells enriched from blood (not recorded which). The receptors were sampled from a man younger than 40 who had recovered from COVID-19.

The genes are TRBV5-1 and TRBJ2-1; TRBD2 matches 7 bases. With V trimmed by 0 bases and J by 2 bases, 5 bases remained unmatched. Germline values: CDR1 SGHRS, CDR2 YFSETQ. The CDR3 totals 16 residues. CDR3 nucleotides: TGCGCCAGCAGCTTGGGCAGCGGGGCGCCCTACAATGAGCAGTTCTTC. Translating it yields CASSLGSGAPYNEQFF. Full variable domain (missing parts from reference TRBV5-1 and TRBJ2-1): KAGVTQTPRYLIKTRGQQVTLSCSPISGHRSVSWYQQTPGQGLQFLFEYFSETQRNKGNFPGRFSGRQFSNSRSEMNVSTLELGDSALYLCASSLGSGAPYNEQFFGPGTRLTVL.

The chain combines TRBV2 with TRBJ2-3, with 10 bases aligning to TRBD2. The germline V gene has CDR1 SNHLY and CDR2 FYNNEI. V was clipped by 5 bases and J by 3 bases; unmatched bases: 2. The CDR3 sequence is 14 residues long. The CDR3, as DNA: TGTGCCAGCAGTTCTAGCGGGGGAACAGATACGCAGTATTTT. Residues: CASSSSGGTDTQYF. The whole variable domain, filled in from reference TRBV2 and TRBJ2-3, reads EPEVTQTPSHQVTQMGQEVILRCVPISNHLYFYWYRQILGQKVEFLVSFYNNEISEKSEIFDDQFSVERPDGSNFTLKIRSTKLEDSAMYFCASSSSGGTDTQYFGPGTRLTVL.

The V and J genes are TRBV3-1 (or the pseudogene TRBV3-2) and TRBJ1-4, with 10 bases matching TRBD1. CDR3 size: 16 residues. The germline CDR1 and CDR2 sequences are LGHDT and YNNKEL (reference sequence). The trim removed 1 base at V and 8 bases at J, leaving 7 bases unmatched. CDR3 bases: TGTGCCAGCAGCCAAGGACAGGGGGCTGTAGGGGAAAAACTGTTTTTT. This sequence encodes CASSQGQGAVGEKLFF.

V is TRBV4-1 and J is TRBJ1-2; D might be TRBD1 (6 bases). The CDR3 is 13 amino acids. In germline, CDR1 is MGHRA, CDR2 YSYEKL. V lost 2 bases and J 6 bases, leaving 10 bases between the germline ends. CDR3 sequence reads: CASSQTGLDGYTF. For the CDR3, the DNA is TGCGCCAGCAGCCAAACAGGGTTGGATGGCTACACCTTC.

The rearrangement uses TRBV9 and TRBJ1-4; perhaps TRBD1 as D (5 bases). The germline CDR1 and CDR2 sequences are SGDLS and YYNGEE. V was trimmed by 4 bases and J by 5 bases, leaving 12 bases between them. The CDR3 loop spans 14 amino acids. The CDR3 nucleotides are TGTGCCAGCAGCCCGGGAGCAGGGAATGAAAAACTGTTTTTT. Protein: CASSPGAGNEKLFF.

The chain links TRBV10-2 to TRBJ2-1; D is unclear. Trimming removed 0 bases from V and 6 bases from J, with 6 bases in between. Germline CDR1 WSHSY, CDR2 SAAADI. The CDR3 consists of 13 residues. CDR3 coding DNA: TGCGCCAGCAGTGAGTCGACGGGCAATGAGCAGTTCTTC. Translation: CASSESTGNEQFF.

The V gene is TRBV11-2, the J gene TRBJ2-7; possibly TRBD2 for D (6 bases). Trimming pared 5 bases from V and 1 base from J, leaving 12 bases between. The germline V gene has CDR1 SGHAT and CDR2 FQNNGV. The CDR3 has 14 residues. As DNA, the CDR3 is TGTGCCAGCAGCAATGGACGGGGGTCCTACGAGCAGTACTTC. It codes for CASSNGRGSYEQYF.

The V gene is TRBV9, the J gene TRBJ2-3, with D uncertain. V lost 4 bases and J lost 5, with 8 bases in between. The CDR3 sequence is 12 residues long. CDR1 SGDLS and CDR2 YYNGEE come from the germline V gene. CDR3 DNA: TGTGCCAGCAGCAGCGATCGAGATACGCAGTATTTT. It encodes CASSSDRDTQYF.

In DNA, the CDR3 is TGTGCCGCAGGGGATCCCCATCAGCCCCAGCATTTT. Its protein product is CAAGDPHQPQHF. The gene calls are TRBV24-1 and TRBJ1-5, with D maybe TRBD1 (6 bases). The CDR3 loop spans 12 amino acids. The V end lost 12 bases, the J end lost 5 bases, and 13 bases lay between the germline ends. CDR1 is KGHDR, CDR2 SFDVKD, per germline.

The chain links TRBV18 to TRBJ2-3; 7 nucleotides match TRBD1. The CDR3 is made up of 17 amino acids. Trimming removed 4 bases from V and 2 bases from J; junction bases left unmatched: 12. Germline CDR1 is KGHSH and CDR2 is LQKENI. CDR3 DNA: TGTGCCAGCTCACAACTAAACAGGGGACGTCACACAGATACGCAGTATTTT. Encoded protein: CASSQLNRGRHTDTQYF. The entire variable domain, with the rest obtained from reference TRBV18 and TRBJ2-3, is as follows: NAGVMQNPRHLVRRRGQEARLRCSPMKGHSHVYWYRQLPEEGLKFMVYLQKENIIDESGMPKERFSAEFPKEGPSILRIQQVVRGDSAAYFCASSQLNRGRHTDTQYFGPGTRLTVL.

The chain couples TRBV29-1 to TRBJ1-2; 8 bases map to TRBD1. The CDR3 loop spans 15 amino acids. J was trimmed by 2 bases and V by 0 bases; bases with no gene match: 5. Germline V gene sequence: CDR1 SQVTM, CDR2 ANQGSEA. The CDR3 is CSVEEGQGANYGYTF. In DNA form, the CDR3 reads TGCAGCGTTGAAGAAGGTCAGGGGGCCAACTATGGCTACACCTTC.

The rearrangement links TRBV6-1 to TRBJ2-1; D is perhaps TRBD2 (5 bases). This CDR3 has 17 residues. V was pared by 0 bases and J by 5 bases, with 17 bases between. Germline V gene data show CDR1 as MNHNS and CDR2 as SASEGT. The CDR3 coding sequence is TGTGCCAGCAGTGAAGCCGGTGCGGGTAGGATACACAATGAGCAGTTCTTC. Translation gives CASSEAGAGRIHNEQFF.

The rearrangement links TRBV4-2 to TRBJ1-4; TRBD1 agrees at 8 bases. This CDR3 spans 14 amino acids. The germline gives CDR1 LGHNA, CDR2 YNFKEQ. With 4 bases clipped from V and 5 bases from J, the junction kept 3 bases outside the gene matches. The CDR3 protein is CASSRDRLNEKLFF. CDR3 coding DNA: TGTGCCAGCAGCCGGGACAGGTTAAATGAAAAACTGTTTTTT.

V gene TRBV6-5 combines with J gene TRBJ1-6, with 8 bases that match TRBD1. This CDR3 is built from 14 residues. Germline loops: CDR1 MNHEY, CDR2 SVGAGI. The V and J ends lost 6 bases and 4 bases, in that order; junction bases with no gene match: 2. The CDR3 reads CASSRTGYNSPLHF. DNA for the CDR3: TGTGCCAGCAGCCGGACAGGGTATAATTCACCCCTCCACTTT.

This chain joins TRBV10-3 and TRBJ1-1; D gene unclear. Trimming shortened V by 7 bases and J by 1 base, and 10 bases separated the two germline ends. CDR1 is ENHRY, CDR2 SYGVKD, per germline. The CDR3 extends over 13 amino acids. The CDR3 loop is CAITSQQNTEAFF. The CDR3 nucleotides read TGTGCCATCACGTCACAGCAGAACACTGAAGCTTTCTTT.

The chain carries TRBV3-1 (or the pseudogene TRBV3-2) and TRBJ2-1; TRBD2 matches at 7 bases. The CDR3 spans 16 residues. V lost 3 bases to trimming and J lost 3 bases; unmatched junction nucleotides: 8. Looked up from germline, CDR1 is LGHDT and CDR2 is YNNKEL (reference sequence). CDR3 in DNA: TGTGCCAGCAGCCAGGCTAGGCCTAGCGGCTACAATGAGCAGTTCTTC. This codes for CASSQARPSGYNEQFF.

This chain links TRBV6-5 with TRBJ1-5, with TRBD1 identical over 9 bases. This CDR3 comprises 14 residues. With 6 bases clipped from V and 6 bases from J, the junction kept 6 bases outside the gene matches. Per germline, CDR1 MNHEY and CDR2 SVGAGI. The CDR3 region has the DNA TGTGCCAGCAGGGGGACAGGGCCTGGTCAGCCCCAGCATTTT. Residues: CASRGTGPGQPQHF.

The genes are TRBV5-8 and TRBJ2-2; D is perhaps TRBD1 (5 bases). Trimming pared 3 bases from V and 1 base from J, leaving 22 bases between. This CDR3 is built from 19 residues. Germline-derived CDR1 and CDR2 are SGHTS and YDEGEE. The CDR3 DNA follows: TGTGCCAGCAGCTCTTTAGTCCCTTCCGGCAGGGTGAACACCGGGGAGCTGTTTTTT. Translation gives CASSSLVPSGRVNTGELFF.

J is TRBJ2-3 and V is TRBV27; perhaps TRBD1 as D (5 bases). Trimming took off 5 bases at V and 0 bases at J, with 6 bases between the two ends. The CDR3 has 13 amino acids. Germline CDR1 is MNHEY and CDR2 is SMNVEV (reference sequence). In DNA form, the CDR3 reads TGTGCCAGCAGTCGGACAAGCACAGATACGCAGTATTTT. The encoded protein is CASSRTSTDTQYF.

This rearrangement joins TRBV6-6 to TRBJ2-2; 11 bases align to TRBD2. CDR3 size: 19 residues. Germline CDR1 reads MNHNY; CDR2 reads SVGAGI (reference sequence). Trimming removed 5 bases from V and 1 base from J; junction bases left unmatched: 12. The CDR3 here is CASSLVKGLADRNTGELFF. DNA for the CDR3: TGTGCCAGCAGTCTAGTAAAGGGACTAGCGGATAGGAACACCGGGGAGCTGTTTTTT.

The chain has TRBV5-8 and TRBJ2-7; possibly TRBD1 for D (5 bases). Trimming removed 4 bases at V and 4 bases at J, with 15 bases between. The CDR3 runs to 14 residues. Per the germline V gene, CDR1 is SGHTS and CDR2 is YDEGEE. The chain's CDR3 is CASSLEGQGYEQYF. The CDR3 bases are TGTGCCAGCAGCCTAGAAGGACAAGGGTACGAGCAGTACTTC.

The CDR3 nucleotides are TGTGCCAGCAGCTCATTAGTCTTGGACCGGGAAAGGGAGCAGTACTTC. It yields the protein CASSSLVLDREREQYF. The chain has TRBV7-2 and TRBJ2-7; tentatively, D is TRBD2 (5 bases). V lost 4 bases and J lost 7, with 23 bases in between. CDR3 size: 16 residues. Germline V gene lookup returns CDR1 SGHTA and CDR2 FQGNSA.

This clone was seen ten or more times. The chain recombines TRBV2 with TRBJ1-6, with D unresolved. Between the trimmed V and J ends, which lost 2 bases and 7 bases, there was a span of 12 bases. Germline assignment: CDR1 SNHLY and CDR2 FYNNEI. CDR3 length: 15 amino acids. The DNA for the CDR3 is TGTGCCAGCAGTGAATCTAGGCCCGAAAATTCACCCCTCCACTTT. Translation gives CASSESRPENSPLHF. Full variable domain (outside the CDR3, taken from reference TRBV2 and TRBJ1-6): EPEVTQTPSHQVTQMGQEVILRCVPISNHLYFYWYRQILGQKVEFLVSFYNNEISEKSEIFDDQFSVERPDGSNFTLKIRSTKLEDSAMYFCASSESRPENSPLHFGNGTRLTVT.

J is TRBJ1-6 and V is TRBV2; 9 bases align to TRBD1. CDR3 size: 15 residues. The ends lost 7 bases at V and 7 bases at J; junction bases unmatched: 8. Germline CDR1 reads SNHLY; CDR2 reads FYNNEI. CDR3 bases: TGTGCCAGCAAAGTCATCGGACAGGGGAATTCACCCCTCCACTTT. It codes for CASKVIGQGNSPLHF.